This T cell receptor (beta chain) was retrieved from a study of cytomegalovirus exposure and HLA in healthy donors. The primer mix had 60 Vbeta and 13 Jbeta primers. Sequenced by immunoSEQ multiplex PCR; TCRdb stores in-frame clones only, minus some. The data show 55,000 to 80,000 clones, with about three quarters seen just once and around 7% held by the top ten. Study observations and caveats: Equally common other TCR beta chains were less clonally expanded than HLA-associated ones, a later analysis found. Associated with HLA alleles at 0.05 false discovery rate in a later analysis were over 15,000 TCR beta sequences. In a later analysis, the majority of CMV-associated beta chains seemingly showed HLA restriction. Some TCR beta chains (164 of them) were listed as cytomegalovirus-associated.

Germline V lookup: CDR1 SGHVS, CDR2 FQNEAQ. This CDR3 spans 17 amino acids. V shed 0 bases, J shed 1 base, and the junction held 9 bases outside the gene matches. A note on this clone: Its antigen is as yet unknown.

The sequence was collected from a woman in her 30s in good health and CMV-seropositive. Sequenced: PBMCs. This chain uses TRBV7-8 with TRBJ2-7, with TRBD2 identical over 7 bases. The CDR3: CASSLALGGVKSYEQYF. CDR3 nucleotides: TGTGCCAGCAGCTTAGCGCTGGGGGGGGTAAAATCCTACGAGCAGTACTTC.